This T cell receptor (beta chain) stems from a study of T cells after yellow fever vaccination. Study conclusions and caveats: The secondary response was weaker, and its peak arrived faster, on day 5 versus 15.

CDR3 length: 17 residues. With 3 bases removed from V and 0 bases from J, the gap between germline ends came to 14 bases. CDR1 and CDR2 from the germline V gene are MNHEY and SMNVEV (reference sequence). Regarding this clonotype: Its antigen is unidentified.

By 5'RACE template switching, TCR cDNA was produced, with a universal primer site and UMIs added in the process. TCRdb called the 5' RACE reads again in MiXCR, with one record for every CDR3 protein. Of around 530,000 distinct CDR3 sequences listed, about 15% were seen once; the top ten hold approximately 15%. The origin of this receptor is a man aged 18 to 29 who received the YFV17D yellow fever vaccine. The genes are TRBV27 and TRBJ1-4, with D unclear. Sequencing used PBMCs, obtained roughly 5 days after the first yellow fever vaccination. The CDR3: CASSFLPSPTTNEKLFF. CDR3 nucleotide sequence: TGTGCCAGCAGTTTCCTCCCGAGCCCGACAACTAATGAAAAACTGTTTTTT. The variable domain in full, completed from reference TRBV27 and TRBJ1-4, reads EAQVTQNPRYLITVTGKKLTVTCSQNMNHEYMSWYRQDPGLGLRQIYYSMNVEVTDKGDVPEGYKVSRKEKRNFPLILESPSPNQTSLYFCASSFLPSPTTNEKLFFGSGTQLSVL.